The 8 T cell receptor beta chains below all came from one sample that was sequenced in a study of blood T cell repertoires in COVID-19. TCRdb keeps only in-frame clones here, not all; method: immunoSEQ multiplex PCR. The sample has a few hundred thousand clones; about 85% are singletons. Sequencing was performed on peripheral blood. These receptors all come from a woman in her late teens or twenties with acute or convalescent COVID-19.

The chain is built from TRBV2 and TRBJ1-4; D uncertain. The CDR3 has 14 amino acids. Trimming took off 7 bases at V and 5 bases at J, with 14 bases between the two ends. Germline assignment: CDR1 SNHLY and CDR2 FYNNEI. In DNA, the CDR3 is TGTGCCAGCACGGCCGGGGTCCCCAATGAAAAACTGTTTTTT. It translates to CASTAGVPNEKLFF.

The rearrangement joins TRBV12-5 to TRBJ2-2; 7 nucleotides line up with TRBD2. This CDR3 has 14 amino acids. Germline V gene sequence: CDR1 LGHNT, CDR2 FRNRAP. The J segment lost 5 bases and the V segment lost 9 bases, leaving 9 bases of the junction unmatched. This CDR3 is CASSARGETGELFF. DNA for the CDR3: TGTGCTAGCTCGGCCCGGGGGGAGACCGGGGAGCTGTTTTTT.

The chain combines TRBV5-1 with TRBJ2-6; tentative D call: TRBD2 (5 bases). Germline CDR1 reads SGHRS; CDR2 reads YFSETQ. V lost 2 bases to trimming and J lost 0 bases, with 12 bases between them. The CDR3 is 17 amino acids. In DNA form, the CDR3 reads TGCGCCAGCAGCTTAACGGGCGGAGGCTCTGGGGCCAACGTCCTGACTTTC. Its translation is CASSLTGGGSGANVLTF.

CDR3 in amino acids: CASSPNRAGTDTQYF. Here the CDR3 DNA reads TGTGCCAGCAGCCCGAACAGGGCCGGCACAGATACGCAGTATTTT. This chain connects TRBV11-2 to TRBJ2-3, with D possibly TRBD1 on 6 matching bases. Germline lookup yields CDR1 SGHAT and CDR2 FQNNGV. This CDR3 spans 15 amino acids. The V end lost 5 bases, the J end lost 1 base, and 13 bases lay between the germline ends.

This clone was seen only once. J is TRBJ1-1 and V is TRBV29-1; possible D gene TRBD1, 6 bases. This CDR3 spans 13 amino acids. Trimming cost V 6 bases and J 0 bases, with 11 bases left between them. The germline V gene encodes CDR1 SQVTM and CDR2 ANQGSEA. The CDR3 DNA reads TGCAGCGTGAAACAGGGCATGAACACTGAAGCTTTCTTT. It translates to CSVKQGMNTEAFF.

This CDR3 is CASSIQLGGRSTNQPQHF. For the CDR3, the DNA is TGTGCCAGTAGTATTCAACTGGGTGGTAGGAGCACGAATCAGCCCCAGCATTTT. The J gene is TRBJ1-5, the V gene TRBV19, with unresolved D. V dropped 3 bases and J dropped 4 bases, with 22 bases sitting between them. This CDR3 has 18 residues. Looked up from germline, CDR1 is LNHDA and CDR2 is SQIVND (reference sequence).

This clone was seen a handful of times. This chain links TRBV19 with TRBJ1-6; D remains unclear. This CDR3 is built from 16 residues. Germline V gene sequence: CDR1 LNHDA, CDR2 SQIVND (reference sequence). Between the trimmed V and J ends, which lost 2 bases and 6 bases, there was a span of 14 bases. The CDR3, as DNA: TGTGCCAGTAGTATAAGCGCAGCGGGTTCTAATTCACCCCTCCACTTT. Amino acids: CASSISAAGSNSPLHF. Filled out from reference TRBV19 and TRBJ1-6, the complete variable domain reads DGGITQSPKYLFRKEGQNVTLSCEQNLNHDAMYWYRQDPGQGLRLIYYSQIVNDFQKGDIAEGYSVSREKKESFPLTVTSAQKNPTAFYLCASSISAAGSNSPLHFGNGTRLTVT.

The CDR3 spells CASSLQRGNGYTF. The DNA of the CDR3 is TGTGCCAGCAGTTTACAACGGGGTAATGGCTACACCTTC. The genes are TRBV12-3 or TRBV12-4 and TRBJ1-2; D is undetermined. The CDR3 consists of 13 residues. The ends were cut back, 2 bases at V and 6 bases at J, with 10 bases in the middle.